This is a list of T cell receptor beta chains from one sample in a study of sequential checkpoint blockade in melanoma. Libraries were prepared by immunoSEQ multiplex PCR; TCRdb keeps only in-frame clonotypes and omits some of them. The sample includes about 19,000 clones, approximately 73% of them seen just once. The sequences come from CD8+ T cells sorted from blood (inferred from file names), collected from a patient given nivolumab and ipilimumab in sequence. All receptors come from a human donor with melanoma. Both conserved end residues are trimmed from each CDR3. Each record gives: clone size, V gene, CDR3 protein. Clone sizes are given selectively: once, few, many, or a class where the clone is expanded.

size: -
V: TRBV13
CDR3: ASRSYNYGYT

size: -
V: TRBV28
CDR3: ASSYRGVNEKLF

size: few
V: TRBV27
CDR3: ASQDSITGELF

size: -
V: TRBV23-1
CDR3: ASSQSSPTTTGELF

size: -
V: TRBV10-3
CDR3: AISEIYRDRGRPTYT

size: -
V: TRBV29-1
CDR3: SVLTGTAYNEQF

size: -
V: TRBV5-5
CDR3: ASSSQYRDYGYT

size: -
V: TRBV4-2
CDR3: ASSRLLAGQETQY

size: -
V: TRBV19
CDR3: VSSLGEGGTDTQY

size: -
V: TRBV5-4
CDR3: ASSPGGSGSEQY

size: -
V: TRBV14
CDR3: ASSQVQATNTEAF

size: -
V: TRBV28
CDR3: ASSPPSGGSGYT

size: -
V: TRBV29-1
CDR3: SVEQRVTGEDYEQY